These 21 T cell receptor beta chains originate from one sample sequenced in a study of blood T cell repertoires in COVID-19. The method was immunoSEQ multiplex PCR; TCRdb's version includes in-frame clones alone and lacks a portion of them. The sample yields around 83,000 clones, around nine tenths seen once. Sequences were obtained from peripheral blood. All receptors derive from a man in his sixties or seventies with active or convalescent COVID-19.

This sequence joins TRBV18 and TRBJ1-3; D gene uncertain. Germline CDR1 and CDR2: KGHSH and LQKENI. Trimming removed 2 bases at V and 0 bases at J, with 5 bases between. This CDR3 comprises 14 residues. The CDR3 region has the DNA TGTGCCAGCTCACCAGGAGACTCTGGAAACACCATATATTTT. Amino acid sequence: CASSPGDSGNTIYF.

Written as DNA, the CDR3 is TGCAGTGCGGAGGACAGGGTCGAGGCTTTCTTT. It yields the protein CSAEDRVEAFF. The chain combines TRBV20-1 with TRBJ1-1; TRBD1 agrees at 8 bases. CDR1 is DFQATT, CDR2 SNEGSKA, per germline (reference sequence). The CDR3 is 11 amino acids. Germline trimming cut 6 bases from V and 11 bases from J; bases unmatched to any gene: 8.

V usage is TRBV27 and J usage is TRBJ1-2, with D hard to call. The CDR3 extends over 17 amino acids. The ends were cut back, 3 bases at V and 1 base at J, with 18 bases in the middle. Germline CDR1 and CDR2: MNHEY and SMNVEV (reference sequence). CDR3 bases: TGTGCCAGCAGTTTCCCAACCATTCTATTGCTTAACTATGGCTACACCTTC. This encodes CASSFPTILLLNYGYTF.

The chain joins TRBV6-6 to TRBJ1-1, with D uncertain. Germline loops: CDR1 MNHNY, CDR2 SVGAGI (reference sequence). Trimming pared 6 bases from V and 1 base from J, leaving 15 bases between. The CDR3 is 15 residues long. CDR3 loop: CASSQAPRGNTEAFF. The CDR3 DNA reads TGTGCCAGCAGCCAAGCCCCTCGGGGGAACACTGAAGCTTTCTTT.

This rearrangement joins TRBV5-4 to TRBJ1-3; 9 bases are a match to TRBD1. This CDR3 has 19 amino acids. Germline loops: CDR1 SGHNT, CDR2 YYREEE (reference sequence). J lost 0 bases, V lost 4 bases, and 14 bases had no gene match. CDR3 DNA: TGTGCCAGCAGCCCGGACCCTTTGGGGACAGGGTTCTCTGGAAACACCATATATTTT. As protein: CASSPDPLGTGFSGNTIYF.

V and J are TRBV5-1 and TRBJ1-2; 9 nucleotides agree with TRBD1. The V gene end was trimmed by 4 bases and the J gene end by 3 bases; junction bases not matched to a gene: 10. The V gene's germline CDR1 is SGHRS and CDR2 YFSETQ. This CDR3 comprises 16 residues. The CDR3, as DNA: TGCGCCAGCAGCCCAGGGACAGGGTCGAGGGACTATGGCTACACCTTC. Protein sequence: CASSPGTGSRDYGYTF.

Only one count was recorded for this clone. The chain combines TRBV29-1 with TRBJ2-7; D is unresolved. V was pared by 4 bases and J by 2 bases, with 12 bases between. CDR1 is SQVTM and CDR2 is ANQGSEA in the germline V gene. The CDR3 totals 13 residues. CDR3 sequence reads: CSVAGDGAYEQYF. The CDR3 DNA reads TGCAGCGTTGCCGGAGACGGCGCCTACGAGCAGTACTTC.

In the case of this clone: A junction boundary mismatches the germline segment, possibly from a read error. The rearrangement links TRBV28 to TRBJ2-1, with 12 bases aligning to TRBD2. Looked up from germline, CDR1 is MDHEN and CDR2 is SYDVKM. CDR3 length: 17 amino acids. The CDR3 region has the DNA TGTGCCAACAGTCCTTCCCTGACTAGCGGGAGATTTAACGTTGAGTTCTTC. Translation gives CANSPSLTSGRFNVEFF.

The chain employs TRBV7-9 and TRBJ2-5; weak D call: TRBD1 (5 bases). This CDR3 is 17 amino acids long. The germline V gene has CDR1 SEHNR and CDR2 FQNEAQ (reference sequence). V was pared by 5 bases and J by 3 bases, with 22 bases between. The CDR3 here is CASSLAVATEGKETQYF. CDR3 DNA sequence: TGTGCCAGCAGCCTCGCCGTTGCGACAGAAGGGAAAGAGACCCAGTACTTC.

V is TRBV9 and J is TRBJ2-1; 9 bases map to TRBD2. The CDR3 has 16 residues. V lost 0 bases to trimming and J lost 3 bases; unmatched junction nucleotides: 4. Germline V CDR1 and CDR2: SGDLS, YYNGEE. CDR3 protein: CASSVASLAGYNEQFF. CDR3 coding DNA: TGTGCCAGCAGCGTAGCTTCACTAGCGGGCTACAATGAGCAGTTCTTC.

Of note for this clone: The junction departs from the called germline gene at one end, perhaps through a read error. This chain connects TRBV4-1 to TRBJ1-1, with 9 nucleotides matching TRBD1. This CDR3 region has 17 residues. Per the germline V gene, CDR1 is MGHRA and CDR2 is YSYEKL. CDR3 bases: TGCGCCAGCAGGCAAGGGAAACGGGACAGGGAGAACACTGAAGCTTTCTTT. It codes for CASRQGKRDRENTEAFF.

This clone was seen once. The chain links TRBV10-3 to TRBJ1-1; maybe TRBD1 (6 bases). This CDR3 has 13 residues. Per the germline V gene, CDR1 is ENHRY and CDR2 is SYGVKD. V dropped 5 bases and J dropped 5 bases, with 12 bases sitting between them. CDR3 in DNA: TGTGCCATCAGTCGCCAGGGGAATACTGAAGCTTTCTTT. Encoded protein: CAISRQGNTEAFF.

The CDR3, as DNA: TGTGCCACCCGTACAGGGAACACCGGGGAGCTGTTTTTT. Its protein is CATRTGNTGELFF. The J gene is TRBJ2-2, the V gene TRBV6-5; D possibly corresponds to TRBD1 (5 bases). CDR3 length equals 13 residues. Between the trimmed V and J ends, which lost 10 bases and 1 base, there was a span of 10 bases. Germline V gene data show CDR1 as MNHEY and CDR2 as SVGAGI.

The rearrangement links TRBV5-1 to TRBJ2-5, with D possibly TRBD1 on 6 matching bases. The CDR3 runs to 13 residues. The germline gives CDR1 SGHRS, CDR2 YFSETQ. The V gene lost 3 bases and the J gene lost 2 bases, with 8 bases spanning the gap. This chain's CDR3 is CASSSRGQETQYF. DNA for the CDR3: TGCGCCAGCAGCTCCAGGGGACAAGAGACCCAGTACTTC. Full variable domain (missing parts from reference TRBV5-1 and TRBJ2-5): KAGVTQTPRYLIKTRGQQVTLSCSPISGHRSVSWYQQTPGQGLQFLFEYFSETQRNKGNFPGRFSGRQFSNSRSEMNVSTLELGDSALYLCASSSRGQETQYFGPGTRLLVL.

The chain combines TRBV7-9 with TRBJ2-4; TRBD1 matches at 7 bases. Germline assignment: CDR1 SEHNR and CDR2 FQNEAQ (reference sequence). The CDR3 spans 12 residues. The V gene end was trimmed by 3 bases and the J gene end by 7 bases; junction bases not matched to a gene: 0. Written as DNA, the CDR3 is TGTGCCAGCAGCTTGACAGGGAACATTCAGTACTTC. This gives the protein CASSLTGNIQYF.

The chain joins TRBV15 to TRBJ1-1; maybe TRBD1 (6 bases). The germline V gene has CDR1 LNHNV and CDR2 YYDKDF (reference sequence). V was cut by 3 bases and J by 4 bases, with 18 bases left in between. The CDR3 sequence is 16 residues long. CDR3 region: CATSRDTGIVGTEAFF. CDR3 bases: TGTGCCACCAGCAGGGACACAGGGATCGTGGGCACTGAAGCTTTCTTT.

This rearrangement joins TRBV5-1 to TRBJ2-5, with 14 bases that match TRBD2. With V trimmed by 4 bases and J by 5 bases, 13 bases remained unmatched. CDR3 size: 18 residues. Germline assignment: CDR1 SGHRS and CDR2 YFSETQ. The CDR3 coding sequence is TGCGCCAGCAGCCCCACCCCCGGGACTAGCGGGAGTGCCGAGACCCAGTACTTC. It yields the protein CASSPTPGTSGSAETQYF.

The gene calls are TRBV5-1 and TRBJ2-3; a possible D gene is TRBD1 (5 bases). The CDR3 spans 14 residues. Trimming stripped 2 bases from V and 5 bases from J, with 12 bases between. The germline V gene has CDR1 SGHRS and CDR2 YFSETQ. The CDR3 nucleotides are TGCGCCAGCAGCTTTGGCAGGGTCCAAGATACGCAGTATTTT. This encodes CASSFGRVQDTQYF.

This sequence joins TRBV6-5 and TRBJ1-4; 8 positions match TRBD1. CDR1 and CDR2 from the germline V gene are MNHEY and SVGAGI. The ends lost 8 bases at V and 1 base at J; junction bases unmatched: 3. This CDR3 region has 14 residues. This CDR3 reads CASFTGGTNEKLFF. In DNA, the CDR3 is TGTGCCAGCTTCACAGGGGGAACTAATGAAAAACTGTTTTTT.

The chain is built from TRBV4-3 and TRBJ2-4; D is perhaps TRBD1 (5 bases). CDR1 and CDR2 from the germline V gene are LGHNA and YSLEER. The CDR3 consists of 14 residues. Trimming took 1 base from V and 4 from J, leaving 8 bases between them. CDR3 amino acids: CASSQVDNKNIQYF. CDR3 DNA sequence: TGCGCCAGCAGCCAAGTGGACAATAAAAACATTCAGTACTTC.

This clone occurred once. The gene calls are TRBV27 and TRBJ1-2, with unresolved D. Germline-derived CDR1 and CDR2 are MNHEY and SMNVEV (reference sequence). The V and J ends lost 3 bases and 0 bases respectively, with 8 bases between them. The CDR3 totals 14 residues. Here the CDR3 reads CASSLRDPNYGYTF. CDR3 sequence (DNA): TGTGCCAGCAGTTTGAGGGATCCTAACTATGGCTACACCTTC.